Listed below are T cell receptor beta chains from one sample, sequenced in a study of blood T cell repertoires in COVID-19. Generated by immunoSEQ multiplex PCR, the TCRdb table keeps only in-frame clones and is missing some. Of under 130,000 clones listed, roughly 80% were seen once; the top ten hold less than 20%. The specimen was peripheral blood. All receptors derive from a woman in her 70s with acute or convalescent COVID-19. Both conserved end residues are part of each CDR3. Each record gives: J gene, V gene, CDR3 length, CDR3 protein.

J gene: TRBJ2-2
V gene: TRBV5-5
CDR3 length: 15
CDR3 protein: CASSSFQGAGGELFF

J gene: TRBJ2-7
V gene: TRBV28
CDR3 length: 14
CDR3 protein: CASSVTGLTYEQYF

J gene: TRBJ1-4
V gene: TRBV28
CDR3 length: 17
CDR3 protein: CASHITGTGATNEKLFF

J gene: TRBJ1-1
V gene: TRBV10-3
CDR3 length: 13
CDR3 protein: CAIRLTGATEAFF

J gene: TRBJ2-3
V gene: TRBV6-2/TRBV6-3
CDR3 length: 16
CDR3 protein: CASSYAQAGGTDTQYF

J gene: TRBJ1-1
V gene: TRBV4-3
CDR3 length: 13
CDR3 protein: CASSQRQNTEAFF

J gene: TRBJ2-1
V gene: TRBV18
CDR3 length: 15
CDR3 protein: CASSRTSGRYNEQFF

J gene: TRBJ2-7
V gene: TRBV3-1/TRBV3-2
CDR3 length: 15
CDR3 protein: CASSGGPDYSYEQYF

J gene: TRBJ2-5
V gene: TRBV5-5
CDR3 length: 14
CDR3 protein: CASSLNQGLGTQYF

J gene: TRBJ1-3
V gene: TRBV19
CDR3 length: 15
CDR3 protein: CATVGQEGSGNTIYF

J gene: TRBJ2-7
V gene: TRBV12-5
CDR3 length: 14
CDR3 protein: CASGFSGASNEQYF

J gene: TRBJ2-2
V gene: TRBV2
CDR3 length: 13
CDR3 protein: CASRDYPTGELFF

J gene: TRBJ1-5
V gene: TRBV12-3/TRBV12-4
CDR3 length: 13
CDR3 protein: CASSVMRDQPQHF

J gene: TRBJ1-2
V gene: TRBV27
CDR3 length: 14
CDR3 protein: CASRGQGSYYGYTF

J gene: TRBJ1-6
V gene: TRBV28
CDR3 length: 14
CDR3 protein: CASSMGQGNSPLHF

J gene: TRBJ2-1
V gene: TRBV19
CDR3 length: 15
CDR3 protein: CASRRDDGSYNEQFF

J gene: TRBJ1-1
V gene: TRBV28
CDR3 length: 13
CDR3 protein: CASRQKDRNEAFF

J gene: TRBJ1-4
V gene: TRBV2
CDR3 length: 15
CDR3 protein: CASSSRDRFHEKLFF

J gene: TRBJ2-7
V gene: TRBV15
CDR3 length: 15
CDR3 protein: CATSGAGTGRYEQYF

J gene: TRBJ2-5
V gene: TRBV3-1/TRBV3-2
CDR3 length: 13
CDR3 protein: CASSLRGGETQYF

J gene: TRBJ2-1
V gene: TRBV5-1
CDR3 length: 15
CDR3 protein: CASSTAGGSGDEQFF

J gene: TRBJ1-6
V gene: TRBV7-8
CDR3 length: 14
CDR3 protein: CASSRTGEYSPLHF

J gene: TRBJ2-3
V gene: TRBV29-1
CDR3 length: 14
CDR3 protein: CSVVSGQTGGTQYF

J gene: TRBJ1-5
V gene: TRBV3-1/TRBV3-2
CDR3 length: 15
CDR3 protein: CASSQAPGGRVPQHF

J gene: TRBJ1-4
V gene: TRBV30
CDR3 length: 11
CDR3 protein: CAWSFQEKLFF

J gene: TRBJ2-1
V gene: TRBV5-4
CDR3 length: 14
CDR3 protein: CASSPPGQNNEQFF

J gene: TRBJ1-4
V gene: TRBV25-1
CDR3 length: 15
CDR3 protein: CASSARGQKLEKLFF

J gene: TRBJ1-1
V gene: TRBV29-1
CDR3 length: 14
CDR3 protein: CSVERGQGGTEAFF

J gene: TRBJ2-7
V gene: TRBV6-5
CDR3 length: 12
CDR3 protein: CAVLVPPTEQYF

J gene: TRBJ2-7
V gene: TRBV29-1
CDR3 length: 12
CDR3 protein: CSVAVQDYEQYF

J gene: TRBJ1-4
V gene: TRBV6-5
CDR3 length: 13
CDR3 protein: CASRDRINEKLFF

J gene: TRBJ1-5
V gene: TRBV18
CDR3 length: 13
CDR3 protein: CASSPNEGQPQHF

J gene: TRBJ1-2
V gene: TRBV7-8
CDR3 length: 16
CDR3 protein: CASSSPGRGRGDGYTF

J gene: TRBJ2-5
V gene: TRBV27
CDR3 length: 14
CDR3 protein: CASSSVWGGETQYF

J gene: TRBJ2-7
V gene: TRBV14
CDR3 length: 16
CDR3 protein: CASSLGQALFSYEQYF

J gene: TRBJ2-7
V gene: TRBV29-1
CDR3 length: 14
CDR3 protein: CSVVEAGGSYEQYF